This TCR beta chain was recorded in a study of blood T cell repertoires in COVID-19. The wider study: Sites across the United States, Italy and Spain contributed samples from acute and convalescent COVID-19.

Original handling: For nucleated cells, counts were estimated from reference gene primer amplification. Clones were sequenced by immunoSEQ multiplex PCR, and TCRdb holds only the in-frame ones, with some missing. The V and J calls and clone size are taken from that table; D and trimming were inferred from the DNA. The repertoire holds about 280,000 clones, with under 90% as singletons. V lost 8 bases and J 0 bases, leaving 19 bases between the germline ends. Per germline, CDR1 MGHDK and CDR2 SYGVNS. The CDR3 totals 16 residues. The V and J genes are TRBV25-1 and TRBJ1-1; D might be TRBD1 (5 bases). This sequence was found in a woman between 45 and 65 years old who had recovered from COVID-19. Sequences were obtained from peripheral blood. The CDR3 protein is CASQDSTTRMNTEAFF. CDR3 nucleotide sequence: TGTGCCAGCCAAGACAGCACCACCCGGATGAACACTGAAGCTTTCTTT.